This paragraph covers one TCR beta chain sequence. Its target is not known. Losses at the gene ends were 0 bases for V and 5 bases for J; bases not matched to a gene: 6. The CDR3 runs to 15 residues. Germline V gene lookup returns CDR1 SGHRS and CDR2 YFSETQ. The sample originates from a study of cytomegalovirus exposure and HLA in healthy donors. Study findings and constraints: Later work found most CMV-associated TCR beta chains apparently HLA-restricted. The majority of TCR sequences were rare, yet some public TCRs appeared in many donors.

In the PCR, 60 Vbeta and 13 Jbeta primers were used. The protocol was immunoSEQ multiplex PCR, while the TCRdb copy is restricted to in-frame clones and leaves out a portion. The table shows about 150,000 clones, with over 80% occurring only once. While unrecorded immune exposures were likely, the donors were nominally healthy when sampled. The rearrangement uses TRBV5-1 and TRBJ2-7; 9 positions match TRBD1. The TCR was taken from a male donor in good health and CMV-seronegative. Sample: PBMCs. In nucleotides, the CDR3 is TGCGCCAGCAGCTTGGAACCGGGACAGGGCCACGAGCAGTACTTC. Translation: CASSLEPGQGHEQYF.